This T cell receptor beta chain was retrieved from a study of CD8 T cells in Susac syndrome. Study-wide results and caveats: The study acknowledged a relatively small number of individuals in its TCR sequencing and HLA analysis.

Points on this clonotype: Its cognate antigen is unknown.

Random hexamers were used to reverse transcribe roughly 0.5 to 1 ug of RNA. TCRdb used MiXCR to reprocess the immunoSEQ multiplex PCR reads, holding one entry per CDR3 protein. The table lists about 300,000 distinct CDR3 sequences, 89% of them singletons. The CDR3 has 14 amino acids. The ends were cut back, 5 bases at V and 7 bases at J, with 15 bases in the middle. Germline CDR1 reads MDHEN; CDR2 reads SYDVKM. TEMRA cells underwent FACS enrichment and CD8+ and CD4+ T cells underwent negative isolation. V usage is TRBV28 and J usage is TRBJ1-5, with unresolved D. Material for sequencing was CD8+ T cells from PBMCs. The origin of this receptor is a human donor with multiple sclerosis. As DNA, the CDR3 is TGTGCCAGCAGTCCCCGGGGATCGAGGCAGCCCCAGCATTTT. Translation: CASSPRGSRQPQHF.